This TCR beta chain derives from a study of cytomegalovirus exposure and HLA in healthy donors. Study at large: Membership in the Caucasian-associated ancestry cluster was found for around 81% of 300 to 500 genotyped donors.

In this sample, this clone turned up a few times. PCR used 60 Vbeta primers and 13 Jbeta primers. Using immunoSEQ multiplex PCR, the repertoire was profiled, and TCRdb retains in-frame clones only, with some absent. The table has under 200,000 clones, around 82% seen once. Germline lookup yields CDR1 SQVTM and CDR2 ANQGSEA. The CDR3 is made up of 16 amino acids. Losses at the gene ends were 5 bases for V and 9 bases for J; bases not matched to a gene: 13. This chain links TRBV29-1 with TRBJ2-1, with 13 nucleotides matching TRBD2. Sequencing was performed on PBMCs. The receptor was isolated from a man aged 60-69 years in good health and CMV-seronegative. CDR3 loop: CSVPRTSGSRGGEQFF. DNA of the CDR3: TGCAGCGTTCCCCGGACTAGCGGGAGTCGGGGCGGTGAGCAGTTCTTC.